The 23 T cell receptor beta chains below all came from one sample that was sequenced in a study of T cells in narcolepsy. Produced via immunoSEQ multiplex PCR; TCRdb's table is partial and in-frame only. The data show approximately 10,000 clones, around 94% seen once. Sequenced material: CD45RA- memory CD4+ T cells from PBMCs. The source of these receptors is a human donor with narcolepsy.

This chain uses TRBV14 with TRBJ2-2, with TRBD1 identical over 9 bases. Germline V gene data show CDR1 as SGHDN and CDR2 as FVKESK. CDR3 length: 16 residues. The J segment lost 5 bases and the V segment lost 4 bases, leaving 8 bases of the junction unmatched. DNA of the CDR3: TGTGCCAGCAGCCCGCGCTACAGGGGGCGTACCGGGGAGCTGTTTTTT. Its translation is CASSPRYRGRTGELFF.

This chain connects TRBV9 to TRBJ1-1; 9 nucleotides agree with TRBD1. In germline, CDR1 is SGDLS, CDR2 YYNGEE. The CDR3 extends over 14 amino acids. V lost 0 bases and J lost 10; bases outside the gene matches: 7. The CDR3 is CASSVVDRGGRAFF. CDR3 sequence (DNA): TGTGCCAGCAGCGTAGTGGACAGGGGCGGAAGAGCTTTCTTT.

In nucleotides, the CDR3 is TGTGCCAGCAATCCCTACGGACGGAATAGCAATCAGCCCCAGCATTTT. Residues: CASNPYGRNSNQPQHF. The chain links TRBV2 to TRBJ1-5; unclear D gene. This CDR3 region has 16 residues. Trimming shortened V by 7 bases and J by 0 bases, and 16 bases separated the two germline ends. CDR1 SNHLY and CDR2 FYNNEI come from the germline V gene. Variable domain in full (rest from reference TRBV2 and TRBJ1-5): EPEVTQTPSHQVTQMGQEVILRCVPISNHLYFYWYRQILGQKVEFLVSFYNNEISEKSEIFDDQFSVERPDGSNFTLKIRSTKLEDSAMYFCASNPYGRNSNQPQHFGDGTRLSIL.

The chain carries TRBV5-4 and TRBJ1-2, with TRBD1 matching 9 bases. Unmatched junction bases numbered 7, after V lost 4 bases and J lost 6 bases. From germline, CDR1 is SGHNT and CDR2 YYREEE (reference sequence). There are 14 residues in the CDR3. In DNA, the CDR3 is TGTGCCAGCAGCCCCGGGACAGGGAGGGATGGCTACACCTTC. Its protein product is CASSPGTGRDGYTF.

Details on this clone: Other DNA sequences within the sample encode an identical CDR3. The chain uses TRBV19 and TRBJ1-5; 7 nucleotides agree with TRBD1. The V segment lost 2 bases and the J segment 1 base; nucleotides outside the gene matches: 8. The CDR3 loop spans 17 amino acids. Germline lookup yields CDR1 LNHDA and CDR2 SQIVND (reference sequence). CDR3 DNA sequence: TGTGCCAGTAGTATATACGCAGGGGGTCAGAGCAATCAGCCCCAGCATTTT. Translation gives CASSIYAGGQSNQPQHF. Using reference TRBV19 and TRBJ1-5 for the parts outside the CDR3, the full variable domain is DGGITQSPKYLFRKEGQNVTLSCEQNLNHDAMYWYRQDPGQGLRLIYYSQIVNDFQKGDIAEGYSVSREKKESFPLTVTSAQKNPTAFYLCASSIYAGGQSNQPQHFGDGTRLSIL.

The rearrangement joins TRBV6-1 to TRBJ2-7; D is unresolved. Per germline, CDR1 MNHNS and CDR2 SASEGT. V was clipped by 7 bases and J by 5 bases, with 18 bases between them. This CDR3 is built from 14 residues. Here the CDR3 DNA reads TGTGCCAGCAACCCACAGACGGATGGACACGAGCAGTACTTC. Amino acids: CASNPQTDGHEQYF.

The genes are TRBV7-2 and TRBJ2-3, with TRBD2 matching over 12 bases. The CDR3 extends over 18 amino acids. Trimming removed 1 base from V and 2 bases from J; junction bases left unmatched: 7. CDR1 SGHTA and CDR2 FQGNSA come from the germline V gene. CDR3 sequence reads: CASSLGLAGGRVTDTQYF. CDR3 bases: TGTGCCAGCAGCTTAGGGCTAGCGGGAGGGCGAGTCACAGATACGCAGTATTTT.

V and J are TRBV5-6 and TRBJ1-1; D is possibly TRBD1 (5 bases). Per germline, CDR1 SGHDT and CDR2 YYEEEE. This CDR3 region has 14 residues. Trimming pared 4 bases from V and 4 bases from J, leaving 14 bases between. CDR3 in amino acids: CASSKERGGTEAFF. CDR3 bases: TGTGCCAGCAGCAAAGAAAGGGGAGGCACTGAAGCTTTCTTT.

The chain carries TRBV5-8 and TRBJ1-6, with a weak D call TRBD1 (5 bases). The germline V gene encodes CDR1 SGHTS and CDR2 YDEGEE. The V end lost 4 bases, the J end lost 0 bases, and 11 bases lay between the germline ends. The CDR3 length is 16 residues. The CDR3 spells CASSPRQRSYNSPLHF. The CDR3 nucleotides read TGTGCCAGCAGCCCTCGACAGCGCTCCTATAATTCACCCCTCCACTTT.

The CDR3 DNA reads TGTGCCAGCAGCTTGAAGTCGGGACGAGGCAATCAGCCCCAGCATTTT. Its protein product is CASSLKSGRGNQPQHF. The chain is built from TRBV7-8 and TRBJ1-5, with a possible D match to TRBD1 (5 bases). Germline values: CDR1 SGHVS, CDR2 FQNEAQ. The CDR3 is 16 amino acids. Trimming removed 3 bases at V and 2 bases at J, with 14 bases between.

The CDR3 spells CASSPFTGLGEQFF. The CDR3 region has the DNA TGTGCCAGCAGCCCTTTTACGGGGCTGGGTGAGCAGTTCTTC. V gene TRBV7-2 combines with J gene TRBJ2-1; D could derive from TRBD1 or TRBD2 (5 bases each). The CDR3 runs 14 residues. The germline V gene encodes CDR1 SGHTA and CDR2 FQGNSA. V was trimmed by 5 bases and J by 9 bases, leaving 17 bases between them.

The chain uses TRBV29-1 and TRBJ1-2; 7 positions match TRBD1. The CDR3 length is 12 residues. J lost 4 bases, V lost 7 bases, and 6 bases had no gene match. From germline, CDR1 is SQVTM and CDR2 ANQGSEA. As DNA, the CDR3 is TGCAGCGCTATGACAGGGCCCTATGGCTACACCTTC. This encodes CSAMTGPYGYTF.

J is TRBJ1-2 and V is TRBV18; D is ambiguous. With 3 bases removed from V and 4 bases from J, the gap between germline ends came to 12 bases. The CDR3 loop spans 14 amino acids. The V gene's germline CDR1 is KGHSH and CDR2 LQKENI. CDR3 sequence (DNA): TGTGCCAGCTCACCGCTCGGGGATGTCTATGGCTACACCTTC. It encodes CASSPLGDVYGYTF.

The chain combines TRBV11-3 with TRBJ2-4; perhaps TRBD1 as D (5 bases). The germline V and J ends were trimmed by 0 bases and 2 bases, with 14 bases remaining between them. The germline gives CDR1 SGHNT, CDR2 YENEEA. The CDR3 spans 17 residues. CDR3 sequence (DNA): TGTGCCAGCAGCTTAGATTTCAGGGATCCGACCAAAAACATTCAGTACTTC. Translated, it gives CASSLDFRDPTKNIQYF.

This clone was observed a single time. CDR3 nucleotides: TGTGCCAGCAGCTCCAGGGTCTCTTTGCTCACGGTTGATAATTCACCCCTCCACTTT. Translated, it gives CASSSRVSLLTVDNSPLHF. The chain uses TRBV5-6 and TRBJ1-6, with D tentatively TRBD1 (5 bases). V lost 3 bases and J 5 bases, leaving 24 bases between the germline ends. The CDR3 is 19 amino acids. Germline assignment: CDR1 SGHDT and CDR2 YYEEEE. The full variable domain, rest sourced from reference TRBV5-6 and TRBJ1-6, is DAGVTQSPTHLIKTRGQQVTLRCSPKSGHDTVSWYQQALGQGPQFIFQYYEEEERQRGNFPDRFSGHQFPNYSSELNVNALLLGDSALYLCASSSRVSLLTVDNSPLHFGNGTRLTVT.

The CDR3 nucleotides read TGTGCCAGTAGCTTGACAGGCTCTTACGAGCAGTACTTC. The encoded protein is CASSLTGSYEQYF. The genes are TRBV19 and TRBJ2-7; tentatively, D is TRBD1 (6 bases). This CDR3 is 13 amino acids long. Trimming took off 6 bases at V and 4 bases at J, with 13 bases between the two ends. Germline CDR1 reads LNHDA; CDR2 reads SQIVND (reference sequence).

The chain employs TRBV19 and TRBJ1-3; 10 nucleotides align to TRBD1. Trimming took 8 bases from V and 2 from J; bases not matched to a gene: 0. This CDR3 is built from 13 residues. Germline-derived CDR1 and CDR2 are LNHDA and SQIVND (reference sequence). DNA of the CDR3: TGTGCCAGTGGGACAGGGGCTGGAAACACCATATATTTT. Translating it yields CASGTGAGNTIYF.

The chain carries TRBV10-3 and TRBJ1-5; unclear D gene. The CDR3 loop spans 13 amino acids. V lost 5 bases to trimming and J lost 4 bases, with 9 bases between them. Germline V gives CDR1 ENHRY, CDR2 SYGVKD. The CDR3 loop is CAISYGLNQPQHF. The CDR3 coding sequence is TGTGCCATCAGTTATGGGCTGAATCAGCCCCAGCATTTT.

Here the CDR3 DNA reads TGTGCCAGCAGGATGGGACTAGCGGGTGCAAAAGAGACCCAGTACTTC. As protein: CASRMGLAGAKETQYF. This rearrangement joins TRBV5-4 to TRBJ2-5, with 12 bases identical to TRBD2. The CDR3 totals 16 residues. J lost 3 bases, V lost 5 bases, and 8 bases had no gene match. CDR1 and CDR2 (germline): SGHNT, YYREEE (reference sequence).

This clone occurred once. The chain links TRBV30 to TRBJ1-5, with 10 positions matching TRBD1. The length of the CDR3 is 15 residues. The trim removed 0 bases at V and 6 bases at J, leaving 5 bases unmatched. From germline, CDR1 is GTSNPN and CDR2 SVGIG (reference sequence). CDR3 residues: CAWSVVTGGRQPQHF. The CDR3, as DNA: TGTGCCTGGAGTGTAGTGACAGGGGGCCGTCAGCCCCAGCATTTT.

The rearrangement links TRBV6-5 to TRBJ2-5; tentative D call: TRBD1 (6 bases). The J call may be mistaken, given a closer DNA end match to TRBJ2-7. This CDR3 spans 14 amino acids. Germline CDR1 is MNHEY and CDR2 is SVGAGI. The CDR3 region is CASSYGRQAYEQYF. Here the CDR3 DNA reads TGTGCCAGCAGTTACGGACGACAGGCCTACGAGCAGTACTTC.

This clone came up once. The CDR3 loop is CASSETSGSTGELFF. The DNA of the CDR3 is TGCGCCAGCAGTGAAACTAGCGGGAGCACCGGGGAGCTGTTTTTT. The chain recombines TRBV10-1 with TRBJ2-2; TRBD2 matches at 11 bases. Trimming took 3 bases from V and 4 from J; bases not matched to a gene: 1. The V gene's germline CDR1 is WNHNN and CDR2 SYGVQD (reference sequence). The CDR3 is 15 amino acids.

This sequence joins TRBV10-1 and TRBJ2-2, with D possibly matching TRBD2 (6 bases). The CDR3 length is 14 residues. Germline assignment: CDR1 WNHNN and CDR2 SYGVQD (reference sequence). V lost 6 bases, J lost 3 bases, and 11 bases lay in between. The CDR3, as DNA: TGCGCCAGCAGATCCGGGACTCACACCGGGGAGCTGTTTTTT. It codes for CASRSGTHTGELFF.